The next 32 T cell receptor beta chains were all read from a single sample in a study of cytomegalovirus exposure and HLA in healthy donors. PCR amplification relied on 60 Vbeta primers (plus 13 Jbeta primers). TCRdb's copy holds only in-frame clones and misses some; the assay was immunoSEQ multiplex PCR. The sample contains 80,000 to 100,000 clones, 60% to 80% of which appear only once. Sample: PBMCs. All receptors come from a man aged 50 to 59 in good health and CMV-seropositive.

This CDR3 reads CASRFRIWAPHHKQFF. DNA of the CDR3: TGTGCCAGCAGATTTAGAATCTGGGCCCCACATCATAAGCAGTTCTTC. The rearrangement links TRBV28 to TRBJ2-1; D remains unclear. CDR3 length equals 16 residues. Germline V lookup: CDR1 MDHEN, CDR2 SYDVKM. The V end was cut by 6 bases, the J end by 11 bases, with 26 bases between.

The rearrangement links TRBV7-8 to TRBJ1-2; D might be TRBD1 (6 bases). There are 17 residues in the CDR3. V shed 4 bases and J shed 0 bases, with 18 bases lying between them. Germline V lookup: CDR1 SGHVS, CDR2 FQNEAQ. CDR3 nucleotide sequence: TGTGCCAGCAGCTCGGACAGATTTCGATTCGCTAACTATGGCTACACCTTC. This codes for CASSSDRFRFANYGYTF. The whole variable domain, remainder taken from reference TRBV7-8 and TRBJ1-2, is GAGVSQSPRYKVAKRGQDVALRCDPISGHVSLFWYQQALGQGPEFLTYFQNEAQLDKSGLPSDRFFAERPEGSVSTLKIQRTQQEDSAVYLCASSSDRFRFANYGYTFGSGTRLTVV.

The gene calls are TRBV27 and TRBJ2-1, with D maybe TRBD2 (6 bases). V lost 2 bases and J 0 bases, leaving 11 bases between the germline ends. The CDR3 totals 16 residues. Germline V gives CDR1 MNHEY, CDR2 SMNVEV (reference sequence). The CDR3 sequence: CASSLGGTSSYNEQFF. CDR3 nucleotides: TGTGCCAGCAGTTTAGGAGGGACGAGCTCCTACAATGAGCAGTTCTTC.

The CDR3 DNA sequence: TGTGCCAGCAGCTTGGTAGTCAGGGGACTATACAATGAGCAGTTCTTC. This codes for CASSLVVRGLYNEQFF. This chain links TRBV5-6 with TRBJ2-1; tentatively, D is TRBD2 (7 bases). The CDR3 is 16 amino acids. Trimming left V 0 bases short and J 4 bases short, with 14 bases between. Germline CDR1 and CDR2: SGHDT and YYEEEE.

This clone was detected a few times. The V call is TRBV6-6, the J call TRBJ2-7, with 8 bases fitting TRBD2. CDR1 is MNHNY, CDR2 SVGAGI, per germline (reference sequence). The trim removed 6 bases at V and 1 base at J, leaving 5 bases unmatched. The CDR3 loop spans 14 amino acids. The CDR3 nucleotides read TGTGCCAGCAGACCTCTAGCGGGTTCCTACGAGCAGTACTTC. Amino acid sequence: CASRPLAGSYEQYF.

This clone has only one observation. This chain connects TRBV20-1 to TRBJ2-5, with TRBD1 as a possible D gene (5 bases). CDR1 and CDR2 from the germline V gene are DFQATT and SNEGSKA (reference sequence). The CDR3 extends over 10 amino acids. Trimming left V 3 bases short and J 7 bases short, with 6 bases between. CDR3: CSASTGTQYF. The CDR3 DNA sequence: TGCAGTGCTAGTACAGGGACCCAGTACTTC.

The chain employs TRBV4-2 and TRBJ2-2, with 10 positions matching TRBD2. Losses at the gene ends were 1 base for V and 3 bases for J; bases not matched to a gene: 2. The CDR3 is 16 amino acids. The V gene's germline CDR1 is LGHNA and CDR2 YNFKEQ. CDR3 bases: TGTGCCAGCAGCCAAGCTAGCGGGGGCTACACCGGGGAGCTGTTTTTT. Translated, it gives CASSQASGGYTGELFF.

This clone was observed a single time. The chain has TRBV6-1 and TRBJ2-7; D is undetermined. The CDR3 has 14 amino acids. Germline V gene sequence: CDR1 MNHNS, CDR2 SASEGT. V lost 2 bases, J lost 2 bases, and 10 bases lay in between. CDR3 residues: CASSEQLQTYEQYF. The CDR3 DNA follows: TGTGCCAGCAGTGAACAATTACAGACCTACGAGCAGTACTTC.

This clone was detected only a few times. The chain joins TRBV6-5 to TRBJ1-6, with a possible D match to TRBD1 (5 bases). The CDR3 sequence is 15 residues long. V shed 4 bases and J shed 10 bases, with 17 bases lying between them. Germline CDR1 reads MNHEY; CDR2 reads SVGAGI. In nucleotides, the CDR3 is TGTGCCAGCAGTTCTAAGACAGCTCTAGTCTCACCCCTCCACTTT. Translated, it gives CASSSKTALVSPLHF.

This chain connects TRBV28 to TRBJ2-7, with 7 positions matching TRBD2. CDR3 size: 16 residues. The ends lost 6 bases at V and 3 bases at J; junction bases unmatched: 14. Germline V gene data show CDR1 as MDHEN and CDR2 as SYDVKM. CDR3 residues: CASRTTGRAGVYEQYF. CDR3 DNA sequence: TGTGCCAGCAGGACCACCGGGCGGGCGGGGGTCTACGAGCAGTACTTC.

Concerning this clone: A read error may account for a junction end that differs from germline. The same CDR3 is also encoded by other DNA sequences in this sample. This sequence joins TRBV19 and TRBJ1-5; TRBD1 might be the D (6 bases). The CDR3 loop spans 15 amino acids. The V gene's germline CDR1 is LNHDA and CDR2 SQIVND (reference sequence). The CDR3 here is CASSNREYSNQPQNF. The CDR3, as DNA: TGTGCCAGTAGCAACAGGGAGTATAGCAATCAGCCCCAGAACTTT. Variable domain in full (rest from reference TRBV19 and TRBJ1-5): DGGITQSPKYLFRKEGQNVTLSCEQNLNHDAMYWYRQDPGQGLRLIYYSQIVNDFQKGDIAEGYSVSREKKESFPLTVTSAQKNPTAFYLCASSNREYSNQPQNFGDGTRLSIL.

This clone was detected a few times. The chain carries TRBV12-5 and TRBJ2-7; TRBD1 agrees at 8 bases. Germline loops: CDR1 LGHNT, CDR2 FRNRAP. This CDR3 contains 15 residues. V shed 0 bases, J shed 3 bases, and the junction held 4 bases outside the gene matches. In DNA, the CDR3 is TGTGCTAGTGGTTTGGTAGTCACAGGGGGCTACGAGCAGTACTTC. Amino acid sequence: CASGLVVTGGYEQYF.

This clone was seen only once. The chain couples TRBV7-2 to TRBJ1-1; TRBD1 matches at 7 bases. The CDR3 has 14 residues. J lost 4 bases, V lost 5 bases, and 7 bases had no gene match. Germline V lookup: CDR1 SGHTA, CDR2 FQGNSA. The CDR3, as DNA: TGTGCCAGCAGCCCGACAGGGTCGGGCACTGAAGCTTTCTTT. It is translated as CASSPTGSGTEAFF.

The chain carries TRBV5-6 and TRBJ2-2; D uncertain. The CDR3 length is 14 residues. V lost 5 bases, J lost 3 bases, and 11 bases lay in between. Germline-derived CDR1 and CDR2 are SGHDT and YYEEEE. CDR3 sequence (DNA): TGTGCCAGCAGTCTTTACCACTACACCGGGGAGCTGTTTTTT. Translating it yields CASSLYHYTGELFF.

The gene calls are TRBV4-3 and TRBJ1-4; 10 nucleotides align to TRBD1. The germline gives CDR1 LGHNA, CDR2 YSLEER. V shed 4 bases and J 6 bases; nucleotides not matched to a gene: 8. This CDR3 comprises 16 residues. CDR3 sequence (DNA): TGCGCCAGCAGCCTAAGACAGGGGGCCCCAGATGAAAAACTGTTTTTT. Its protein is CASSLRQGAPDEKLFF.

The gene calls are TRBV2 and TRBJ2-5; TRBD2 agrees at 7 bases. TRBJ2-7 matches the DNA end more closely, so the J call is doubtful. CDR1 is SNHLY and CDR2 is FYNNEI in the germline V gene. This CDR3 has 12 residues. The CDR3 loop is CASTGLEGEQYF. The DNA for the CDR3 is TGTGCCAGCACTGGACTAGAAGGCGAGCAGTACTTC.

About this clone: Other nucleotide sequences from this sample produce the same CDR3. This rearrangement joins TRBV6-5 to TRBJ2-7; 8 nucleotides agree with TRBD1. In germline, CDR1 is MNHEY, CDR2 SVGAGI. This CDR3 is 15 amino acids long. V trimming: 6 bases; J trimming: 2 bases; junction bases outside the gene matches: 9. Here the CDR3 reads CASRSGQGRTYEQYF. DNA of the CDR3: TGTGCCAGCAGAAGTGGACAGGGAAGGACCTACGAGCAGTACTTC.

This clone was detected a few times. The rearrangement uses TRBV28 and TRBJ2-7; D may be TRBD2 (5 bases). Trimming pared 8 bases from V and 4 bases from J, leaving 24 bases between. The germline V gene encodes CDR1 MDHEN and CDR2 SYDVKM. This CDR3 is 16 amino acids long. This CDR3 reads CASSYGLVRPLYEQYF. CDR3 bases: TGTGCCAGCTCTTACGGACTGGTCAGACCTCTTTACGAGCAGTACTTC.

The genes are TRBV11-2 and TRBJ2-3, with no clear D. The germline V gene encodes CDR1 SGHAT and CDR2 FQNNGV. This CDR3 spans 14 amino acids. V dropped 5 bases and J dropped 0 bases, with 9 bases sitting between them. The CDR3 region has the DNA TGTGCCAGCAGCGCAGGTTTTAGCACAGATACGCAGTATTTT. Amino acid sequence: CASSAGFSTDTQYF.

The chain recombines TRBV18 with TRBJ1-1, with TRBD1 identical over 8 bases. Trimming at V came to 4 bases and at J to 1 base, leaving 5 bases not matched to a gene. The CDR3 is 15 amino acids. The V gene's germline CDR1 is KGHSH and CDR2 LQKENI. CDR3 in amino acids: CASSHRQGQNTEAFF. DNA of the CDR3: TGTGCCAGCTCACACAGACAGGGGCAGAACACTGAAGCTTTCTTT.

The V and J genes are TRBV27 and TRBJ1-5, with 7 bases fitting TRBD1. Per germline, CDR1 MNHEY and CDR2 SMNVEV (reference sequence). The CDR3 extends over 15 amino acids. Trimming removed 2 bases from V and 3 bases from J; junction bases left unmatched: 4. CDR3 sequence: CASSLNRGFNQPQHF. The CDR3 DNA is TGTGCCAGCAGTTTAAACAGGGGATTCAATCAGCCCCAGCATTTT.

The chain recombines TRBV5-1 with TRBJ2-5; 8 nucleotides agree with TRBD1. Germline trimming cut 5 bases from V and 4 bases from J; bases unmatched to any gene: 10. Germline loops: CDR1 SGHRS, CDR2 YFSETQ. The CDR3 is made up of 15 amino acids. CDR3 sequence reads: CASSTTGERGETQYF. As DNA, the CDR3 is TGCGCCAGCAGTACGACAGGGGAGAGGGGAGAGACCCAGTACTTC.

The chain carries TRBV5-8 and TRBJ1-3; no firm D call. V lost 0 bases to trimming and J lost 3 bases, with 7 bases between them. This CDR3 comprises 14 residues. Germline V gives CDR1 SGHTS, CDR2 YDEGEE. The CDR3, as DNA: TGTGCCAGCAGCTTGGGTGCAGGTGGAAACACCATATATTTT. Translation: CASSLGAGGNTIYF. The full variable domain, completed using reference TRBV5-8 and TRBJ1-3, is EAGVTQSPTHLIKTRGQQATLRCSPISGHTSVYWYQQALGLGLQFLLWYDEGEERNRGNFPPRFSGRQFPNYSSELNVNALELEDSALYLCASSLGAGGNTIYFGEGSWLTVV.

Remarks on this clone: A read error may produce the germline difference seen at one junction end. The chain couples TRBV28 to TRBJ1-5; TRBD1 is a possible D gene (6 bases). Per germline, CDR1 MDHEN and CDR2 SYDVKM. The CDR3 has 15 amino acids. The CDR3 nucleotides are TGTGCCAGCAGTTTCCAGGGGACCAGCAATCAGCCCCAGAATTTT. It codes for CASSFQGTSNQPQNF.

V and J are TRBV11-2 and TRBJ1-2; D call uncertain. Germline V gives CDR1 SGHAT, CDR2 FQNNGV. The CDR3 has 13 amino acids. Trimming removed 6 bases from V and 3 bases from J, with 11 bases in between. CDR3 loop: CASRTGEDYGYTF. CDR3 DNA: TGTGCCAGCAGGACCGGGGAGGACTATGGCTACACCTTC.

The V gene is TRBV9, the J gene TRBJ2-1; tentative D call: TRBD2 (7 bases). V gave up 4 bases and J gave up 4 bases, with 15 bases separating them. This CDR3 contains 15 residues. Germline V gene data show CDR1 as SGDLS and CDR2 as YYNGEE. CDR3 amino acids: CASSPRGGQYNEQFF. The CDR3 nucleotides are TGTGCCAGCAGCCCCCGCGGGGGACAATACAATGAGCAGTTCTTC. Complete variable domain (other parts from reference TRBV9 and TRBJ2-1): DSGVTQTPKHLITATGQRVTLRCSPRSGDLSVYWYQQSLDQGLQFLIQYYNGEERAKGNILERFSAQQFPDLHSELNLSSLELGDSALYFCASSPRGGQYNEQFFGPGTRLTVL.

This chain joins TRBV18 and TRBJ2-5; 13 bases are a match to TRBD2. This CDR3 has 18 amino acids. Germline CDR1 reads KGHSH; CDR2 reads LQKENI. J gave up 4 bases and V 3 bases, and 11 bases lay outside the gene matches. The CDR3 DNA sequence: TGTGCCAGCTCACCCCTGGACCGACTAGCGGGGGGCGGAGAGACCCAGTACTTC. Translated, it gives CASSPLDRLAGGGETQYF.

This chain joins TRBV18 and TRBJ2-7; D is perhaps TRBD1 (6 bases). Germline V gives CDR1 KGHSH, CDR2 LQKENI. The V gene lost 3 bases and the J gene lost 2 bases, with 11 bases spanning the gap. There are 14 residues in the CDR3. The CDR3 is CASSPTQGTYEQYF. For the CDR3, the DNA is TGTGCCAGCTCACCCACACAGGGTACCTACGAGCAGTACTTC.

This clone was found once. V usage is TRBV28 and J usage is TRBJ1-3; 7 bases line up with TRBD1. In germline, CDR1 is MDHEN, CDR2 SYDVKM. The junction had 7 bases not matched to a gene; V was cut back by 2 bases and J by 0 bases. This CDR3 contains 17 residues. The CDR3 sequence: CASSLLLGQTSGNTIYF. Written as DNA, the CDR3 is TGTGCCAGCAGTTTACTGCTGGGACAGACCTCTGGAAACACCATATATTTT.

The chain combines TRBV29-1 with TRBJ1-4; tentative D call: TRBD1 (5 bases). The CDR3 is made up of 14 amino acids. With 6 bases removed from V and 3 bases from J, the gap between germline ends came to 14 bases. Germline V lookup: CDR1 SQVTM, CDR2 ANQGSEA. The CDR3 protein is CSVDRGASNEKLFF. DNA for the CDR3: TGCAGCGTCGATAGGGGTGCCTCTAATGAAAAACTGTTTTTT. Filled out from reference TRBV29-1 and TRBJ1-4, the complete variable domain reads SAVISQKPSRDICQRGTSLTIQCQVDSQVTMMFWYRQQPGQSLTLIATANQGSEATYESGFVIDKFPISRPNLTFSTLTVSNMSPEDSSIYLCSVDRGASNEKLFFGSGTQLSVL.

The CDR3 DNA is TGTGCCAGCAGCCTGGAAGCCACCCAGGGCGAAGAGACCCAGTACTTC. Amino acids: CASSLEATQGEETQYF. The V call is TRBV5-4, the J call TRBJ2-5; perhaps TRBD1 as D (5 bases). CDR3 length: 16 residues. Germline V gene sequence: CDR1 SGHNT, CDR2 YYREEE (reference sequence). V was clipped by 4 bases and J by 3 bases, with 19 bases between them. Looking up the rest from reference TRBV5-4 and TRBJ2-5 gives the full variable domain: ETGVTQSPTHLIKTRGQQVTLRCSSQSGHNTVSWYQQALGQGPQFIFQYYREEENGRGNFPPRFSGLQFPNYSSELNVNALELDDSALYLCASSLEATQGEETQYFGPGTRLLVL.

The chain couples TRBV7-6 to TRBJ1-5, with a weak D call TRBD1 (6 bases). The V gene lost 5 bases and the J gene lost 7 bases, with 12 bases spanning the gap. CDR3 length: 13 amino acids. Germline V gene lookup returns CDR1 SGHVS and CDR2 FNYEAQ. The CDR3 sequence is CASSPLTGQPQHF. The CDR3 DNA reads TGTGCCAGCAGCCCACTGACAGGACAGCCCCAGCATTTT.